The 4 T cell receptor beta chains in this list originate from one sample, sequenced in a study of T cell changes during pregnancy in multiple sclerosis. Measured with immunoSEQ multiplex PCR; TCRdb has only the in-frame clones, and not every one. Found here are around 80,000 clones, approximately 93% of them singletons; the top ten hold approximately 0.92%. This material consisted of peripheral blood, taken in the second trimester of pregnancy. These TCRs come from a female donor in good health, enrolled as a control in a pregnancy study.

The chain carries TRBV4-1 and TRBJ1-6, with D hard to call. The CDR3 spans 15 residues. V lost 5 bases and J 0 bases, leaving 8 bases between the germline ends. Germline V gives CDR1 MGHRA, CDR2 YSYEKL. In DNA form, the CDR3 reads TGCGCCAGCAGCGAGCGCCTCTCCTATAATTCACCCCTCCACTTT. Its protein is CASSERLSYNSPLHF.

The chain recombines TRBV7-2 with TRBJ1-2; TRBD1 agrees at 10 bases. This CDR3 has 14 residues. The V and J ends lost 5 bases and 5 bases, in that order; junction bases with no gene match: 5. Germline CDR1 is SGHTA and CDR2 is FQGNSA. CDR3 sequence: CASSPPGQGYGYTF. The DNA of the CDR3 is TGTGCCAGCAGCCCCCCGGGACAGGGGTATGGCTACACCTTC.

V gene TRBV29-1 combines with J gene TRBJ2-3, with 10 bases matching TRBD2. From germline, CDR1 is SQVTM and CDR2 ANQGSEA. The V and J ends lost 4 bases and 3 bases, in that order; junction bases with no gene match: 4. The CDR3 has 14 residues. The CDR3 DNA is TGCAGCGTTGCTAGCGGGAGTTTGACAGATACGCAGTATTTT. It codes for CSVASGSLTDTQYF.

The chain has TRBV28 and TRBJ1-1; a possible D gene is TRBD1 (5 bases). V was trimmed by 1 base and J by 8 bases, leaving 11 bases between them. The CDR3 spans 13 residues. Germline assignment: CDR1 MDHEN and CDR2 SYDVKM. CDR3 in amino acids: CASSLFGTGEAFF. For the CDR3, the DNA is TGTGCCAGCAGTTTATTCGGTACAGGCGAAGCTTTCTTT. The full variable domain, in which reference TRBV28 and TRBJ1-1 provide the parts outside the CDR3, is DVKVTQSSRYLVKRTGEKVFLECVQDMDHENMFWYRQDPGLGLRLIYFSYDVKMKEKGDIPEGYSVSREKKERFSLILESASTNQTSMYLCASSLFGTGEAFFGQGTRLTVV.